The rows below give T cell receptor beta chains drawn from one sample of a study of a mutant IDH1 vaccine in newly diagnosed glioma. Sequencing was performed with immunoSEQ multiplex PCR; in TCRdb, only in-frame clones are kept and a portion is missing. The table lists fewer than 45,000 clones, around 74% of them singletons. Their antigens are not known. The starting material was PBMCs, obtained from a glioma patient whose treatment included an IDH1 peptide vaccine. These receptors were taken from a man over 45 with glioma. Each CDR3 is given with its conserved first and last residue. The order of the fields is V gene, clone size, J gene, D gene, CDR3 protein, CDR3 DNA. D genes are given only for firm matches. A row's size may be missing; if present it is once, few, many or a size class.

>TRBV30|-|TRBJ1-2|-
CAWSTPLGSPRGGYTF
TGTGCCTGGAGTACCCCACTCGGGTCGCCTAGGGGAGGCTACACCTTC
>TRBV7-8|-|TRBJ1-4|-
CASSLVPLQDPPSALNEKLFF
TGTGCCAGCAGCTTAGTTCCCCTCCAGGACCCTCCATCGGCCCTAAATGAAAAACTGTTTTTT
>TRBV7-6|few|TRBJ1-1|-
CASSLEGLAVETCMNTEAFF
TGTGCCAGCAGCTTAGAGGGGTTGGCGGTTGAGACATGTATGAACACTGAAGCTTTCTTT
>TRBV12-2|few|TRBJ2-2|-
CASRLKGAGAEEGNTGELFF
TGTGCAAGTCGCTTGAAGGGGGCCGGGGCAGAGGAAGGCAACACCGGGGAGCTGTTTTTT
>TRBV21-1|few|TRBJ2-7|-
CASSARQGSAYEQYF
TGTGCCAGCAGCGCCCGACAGGGGTCGGCCTACGAGCAGTACTTC
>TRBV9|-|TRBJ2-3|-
CASRGTSGTDTQYF
TGTGCCAGCAGGGGGACTTCCGGAACAGATACGCAGTATTTT
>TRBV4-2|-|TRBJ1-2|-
CASSQEQGRVGGYTF
TGTGCCAGCAGCCAAGAACAGGGTAGAGTTGGTGGCTACACCTTC
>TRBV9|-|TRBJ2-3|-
CASSITVSTDTQYF
TGTGCCAGCAGCATAACAGTAAGCACAGATACGCAGTATTTT
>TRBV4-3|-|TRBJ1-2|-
CASSQHRSYGYTF
TGCGCCAGCAGTCAACACAGAAGCTATGGCTACACCTTC
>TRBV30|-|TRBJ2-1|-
CAWSRGDEQFF
TGTGCCTGGAGTCGCGGGGATGAGCAGTTCTTC
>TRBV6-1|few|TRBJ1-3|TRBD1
CASSERGTGTGNTIYF
TGTGCCAGCAGTGAAAGGGGGACAGGCACTGGAAACACCATATATTTT
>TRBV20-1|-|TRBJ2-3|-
CSAGRDTQYF
TGCAGTGCTGGGCGAGATACGCAGTATTTT
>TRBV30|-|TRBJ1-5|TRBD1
CAWRGQVNQPQHF
TGTGCCTGGAGGGGACAGGTCAATCAGCCCCAGCATTTT
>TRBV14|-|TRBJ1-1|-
CASSFGSSNTEAFF
TGTGCCAGCAGCTTTGGATCATCTAACACTGAAGCTTTCTTT
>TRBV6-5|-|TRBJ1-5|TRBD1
CASRQGARNQPQHF
TGTGCCAGTAGACAGGGGGCTAGGAATCAGCCCCAGCATTTT
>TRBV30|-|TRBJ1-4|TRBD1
CAWSVRQGTNEKLFF
TGTGCCTGGAGTGTCCGACAGGGGACTAATGAAAAACTGTTTTTT
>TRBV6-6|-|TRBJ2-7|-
CATGLISTYEQYF
TGTGCCACCGGCTTAATCAGTACCTACGAGCAGTACTTC
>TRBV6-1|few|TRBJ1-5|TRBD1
CASNGQGSGNQPQHF
TGTGCCAGCAACGGACAGGGTTCGGGCAATCAGCCCCAGCATTTT
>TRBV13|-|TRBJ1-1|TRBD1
CASSRGQGYTEAFF
TGTGCCAGCAGCCGTGGACAGGGGTACACTGAAGCTTTCTTT
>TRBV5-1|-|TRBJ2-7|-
CASSFEGEYEQYF
TGCGCCAGCAGCTTTGAAGGGGAGTACGAGCAGTACTTC
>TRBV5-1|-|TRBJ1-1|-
CASSLGTGRNTEAFF
TGCGCCAGCAGCTTGGGAACAGGGAGGAACACTGAAGCTTTCTTT
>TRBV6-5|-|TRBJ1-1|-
CASSYGQGNTEAFF
TGTGCCAGCAGTTACGGGCAGGGGAACACTGAAGCTTTCTTT
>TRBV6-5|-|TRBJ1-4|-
CASSSGMANEKLFF
TGTGCCAGCAGTTCGGGCATGGCTAATGAAAAACTGTTTTTT
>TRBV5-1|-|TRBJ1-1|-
CASSPVGFQGASEAFF
TGCGCCAGCAGCCCGGTGGGGTTTCAGGGTGCTTCTGAAGCTTTCTTT
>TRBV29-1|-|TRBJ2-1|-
CSSKSRGPYNEQFF
TGCAGCTCTAAATCCAGGGGTCCCTACAATGAGCAGTTCTTC
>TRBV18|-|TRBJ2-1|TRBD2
CASSPLAGEQFF
TGTGCCAGCTCCCCCTTAGCGGGGGAGCAGTTCTTC
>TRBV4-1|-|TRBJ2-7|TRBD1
CASSQTTGGAYEQYF
TGCGCCAGCAGCCAGACGACAGGGGGGGCCTACGAGCAGTACTTC
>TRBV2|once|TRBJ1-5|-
CASSAGEFNQPQHF
TGTGCCAGCAGTGCGGGGGAGTTTAATCAGCCCCAGCATTTT
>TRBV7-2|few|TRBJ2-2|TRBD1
CASSPDRGTGELFF
TGTGCCAGCAGCCCAGACAGGGGAACCGGGGAGCTGTTTTTT
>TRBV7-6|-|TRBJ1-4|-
CASSFIPSRREKLFF
TGTGCCAGCAGCTTTATCCCCAGCAGACGCGAAAAACTGTTTTTT
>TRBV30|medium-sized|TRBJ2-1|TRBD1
CAQPAGTGDYNEQFF
TGTGCCCAACCAGCCGGGACAGGGGACTACAATGAGCAGTTCTTC
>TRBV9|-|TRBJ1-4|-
CASSVGLGRTNEKLFF
TGTGCCAGCAGCGTCGGGCTGGGTCGGACTAATGAAAAACTGTTTTTT
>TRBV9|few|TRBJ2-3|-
CASSPPGRGSADTQYF
TGTGCCAGCAGCCCACCGGGGAGGGGGAGCGCAGATACGCAGTATTTT
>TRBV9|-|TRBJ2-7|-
CASSVDLAGEQYF
TGTGCCAGCAGCGTAGACCTGGCGGGGGAGCAGTACTTC
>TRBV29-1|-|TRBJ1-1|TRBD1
CSVGVTGGWSTEAFF
TGCAGCGTTGGGGTGACAGGGGGTTGGAGCACTGAAGCTTTCTTT
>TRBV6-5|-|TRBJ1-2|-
CASTLAADYGYTF
TGTGCCAGCACCCTGGCGGCGGACTATGGCTACACCTTC
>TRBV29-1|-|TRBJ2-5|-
CSVEGLRGKLETQYF
TGCAGCGTTGAAGGACTCAGGGGTAAATTGGAGACCCAGTACTTC
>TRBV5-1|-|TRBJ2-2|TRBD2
CASSRTSGGSPTGELFF
TGCGCCAGCAGCCGGACTAGCGGGGGGTCTCCCACCGGGGAGCTGTTTTTT
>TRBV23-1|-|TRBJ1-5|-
CASRIPSNQPQHF
TGCGCCAGCCGGATCCCGAGCAATCAGCCCCAGCATTTT
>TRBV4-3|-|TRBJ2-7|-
CASAQGFAYEQYF
TGCGCCAGCGCGCAGGGGTTCGCCTACGAGCAGTACTTC
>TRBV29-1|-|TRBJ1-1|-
CSVRRTDTEAFF
TGCAGCGTCCGCCGGACGGACACTGAAGCTTTCTTT
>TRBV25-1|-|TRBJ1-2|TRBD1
CASSERLGTGVEGYTF
TGTGCCAGCAGTGAGCGCCTAGGGACAGGGGTAGAGGGCTACACCTTC
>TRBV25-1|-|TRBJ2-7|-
CASSDPGALGYEQYF
TGTGCCAGCAGTGACCCAGGGGCCTTGGGATACGAGCAGTACTTC
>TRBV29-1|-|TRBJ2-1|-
CSVGFLGNEQFF
TGCAGCGTTGGGTTCTTGGGCAATGAGCAGTTCTTC
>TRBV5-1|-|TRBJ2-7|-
CASSPGLTYEQYF
TGCGCCAGCAGCCCGGGGCTTACCTACGAGCAGTACTTC
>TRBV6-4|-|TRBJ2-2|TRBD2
CASSPSGGSGGELFF
TGTGCCAGCAGTCCCAGCGGGGGGAGCGGCGGGGAGCTGTTTTTT
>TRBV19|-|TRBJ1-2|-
CASSIGTAYGYTF
TGTGCCAGTAGTATAGGGACAGCCTATGGCTACACCTTC
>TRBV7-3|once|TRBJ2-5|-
CASSLNPWTPEETQYF
TGTGCCAGCAGCTTAAATCCGTGGACTCCAGAAGAGACCCAGTACTTC
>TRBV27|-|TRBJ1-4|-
CASSFRAYEKLFF
TGTGCCAGCAGTTTTAGGGCTTATGAAAAACTGTTTTTT
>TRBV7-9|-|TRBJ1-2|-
CASSQTGLYGYTF
TGTGCCAGCAGCCAAACAGGGCTCTATGGCTACACCTTC
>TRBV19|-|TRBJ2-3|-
CASSIGSPDTQYF
TGTGCCAGTAGTATCGGCAGCCCAGATACGCAGTATTTT
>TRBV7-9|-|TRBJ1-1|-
CASSLIKSPDQEAFF
TGTGCCAGCAGCCTTATCAAGAGCCCCGACCAGGAAGCTTTCTTT
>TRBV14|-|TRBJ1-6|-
CASRLEGTHSPLHF
TGTGCCAGCAGGCTTGAAGGGACGCATTCACCCCTCCACTTT
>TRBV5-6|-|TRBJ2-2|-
CASSLAGTTSTGELFF
TGTGCCAGCAGCTTGGCTGGGACCACGAGCACCGGGGAGCTGTTTTTT
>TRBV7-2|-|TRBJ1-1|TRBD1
CASSLEQGATEAFF
TGTGCCAGCAGCTTAGAGCAGGGGGCGACTGAAGCTTTCTTT
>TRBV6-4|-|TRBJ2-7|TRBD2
CASSQAGGQNEQYF
TGTGCCAGCAGTCAAGCGGGGGGGCAGAACGAGCAGTACTTC
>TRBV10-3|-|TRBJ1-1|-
CAITRGLMNTEAFF
TGTGCCATCACGAGGGGTCTAATGAACACTGAAGCTTTCTTT